The clone carrying this T cell receptor beta chain was seen only once. Its antigen is unknown. Germline V gene data show CDR1 as ENHRY and CDR2 as SYGVKD. The CDR3 covers 18 residues. Trimming stripped 4 bases from V and 0 bases from J, with 19 bases between. This sample stems from a study of a mutant IDH1 vaccine in newly diagnosed glioma. The overall study: Vaccination was launched 4-6 weeks after radiotherapy alone, or with temozolomide cycles. Visits V12 and V13 fell at weeks 35 and 47, respectively. The therapy given earlier, which was standard therapy, consisted of radiotherapy, temozolomide, or both, and most of the patients received both. Study-wide findings and caveats: Vaccine-induced immune responses occurred in under 95% of patients.

Time point: week 47, end of study. Each dose delivered 300 ug of mutant IDH1 20-mer peptide subcutaneously with imiquimod. Using immunoSEQ multiplex PCR, the repertoire was profiled, and TCRdb retains in-frame clones only, with some absent. The sample lists 45,000 to 55,000 clones; around 85% were seen once. The chain is built from TRBV10-3 and TRBJ1-3; maybe TRBD1 (6 bases). The material was PBMCs, obtained from a glioma patient whose treatment included an IDH1 peptide vaccine. This TCR derives from a woman younger than 45 with glioma. Some clones in this sample may be carry-over from other donors' samples. CDR3 nucleotides: TGTGCCATCAGTGGGACAGCCTTAGTGCTGAGCTCTGGAAACACCATATATTTT. Amino acids: CAISGTALVLSSGNTIYF.